The 11 T cell receptor beta chains below all came from one sample that was sequenced in a study of CD8 T cells in Susac syndrome. RNA was extracted with the RNeasy kit, and a quantity of roughly 0.5 to 1 ug was reverse transcribed using random hexamers. One entry per CDR3 protein results from TCRdb running MiXCR on the immunoSEQ multiplex PCR reads. In the table there are approximately 77,000 distinct CDR3 sequences, more than 85% of which are singletons. Sequenced material: CD4+ T cells from PBMCs. The receptors here all came from a human donor with Susac syndrome.

This chain connects TRBV19 to TRBJ2-6; tentatively, D is TRBD1 or TRBD2 (5 bases each). Germline V CDR1 and CDR2: LNHDA, SQIVND (reference sequence). This CDR3 has 18 amino acids. Trimming stripped 5 bases from V and 0 bases from J, with 17 bases between. Written as DNA, the CDR3 is TGTGCCAGTAGTGACCGAAGGGATGGGGGCTCTGGGGCCAACGTCCTGACTTTC. Translated, it gives CASSDRRDGGSGANVLTF.

This chain joins TRBV12-3 or TRBV12-4 and TRBJ2-2; D is undetermined. Trimming shortened V by 5 bases and J by 0 bases, and 13 bases separated the two germline ends. The CDR3 has 16 amino acids. The CDR3 sequence is CASSLFRVSNTGELFF. CDR3 sequence (DNA): TGTGCCAGCAGTCTATTCCGTGTTTCGAACACCGGGGAGCTGTTTTTT.

The CDR3 DNA follows: TGCGCCAGCAGCTTAAGTGAGGGGGGTGTCGGCTACACCTTC. As protein: CASSLSEGGVGYTF. The V gene is TRBV5-1, the J gene TRBJ1-2, with D possibly TRBD1 on 6 matching bases. With 2 bases removed from V and 8 bases from J, the gap between germline ends came to 16 bases. The germline V gene encodes CDR1 SGHRS and CDR2 YFSETQ. This CDR3 has 14 amino acids.

The chain couples TRBV29-1 to TRBJ2-3, with 7 nucleotides matching TRBD2. J lost 9 bases, V lost 4 bases, and 7 bases had no gene match. This CDR3 region has 12 residues. Per germline, CDR1 SQVTM and CDR2 ANQGSEA. The CDR3 coding sequence is TGCAGCGTTGTGCCTAGCGGAGGGACGCAGTATTTT. Translated: CSVVPSGGTQYF.

This chain connects TRBV18 to TRBJ2-5, with D possibly TRBD1 on 6 matching bases. Looked up from germline, CDR1 is KGHSH and CDR2 is LQKENI. The CDR3 contains 15 residues. The V end lost 1 base, the J end lost 0 bases, and 9 bases lay between the germline ends. The CDR3 sequence: CASSPRDIDQETQYF. For the CDR3, the DNA is TGTGCCAGCTCACCACGGGACATCGACCAAGAGACCCAGTACTTC.

CDR3: CSVEAAPYGYTF. The CDR3 region has the DNA TGCAGCGTTGAAGCGGCTCCCTATGGCTACACCTTC. The chain combines TRBV29-1 with TRBJ1-2; D remains ambiguous. Germline-derived CDR1 and CDR2 are SQVTM and ANQGSEA. The CDR3 sequence is 12 residues long. V lost 1 base, J lost 4 bases, and 7 bases lay in between. Full variable domain (outside the CDR3, taken from reference TRBV29-1 and TRBJ1-2): SAVISQKPSRDICQRGTSLTIQCQVDSQVTMMFWYRQQPGQSLTLIATANQGSEATYESGFVIDKFPISRPNLTFSTLTVSNMSPEDSSIYLCSVEAAPYGYTFGSGTRLTVV.

The rearrangement uses TRBV20-1 and TRBJ2-7; weak D call: TRBD2 (6 bases). Trimming shortened V by 3 bases and J by 0 bases, and 12 bases separated the two germline ends. CDR1 is DFQATT and CDR2 is SNEGSKA in the germline V gene (reference sequence). The CDR3 is made up of 14 amino acids. The CDR3 bases are TGCAGTGCTAGCAGTCGGGGACTCTCCTACGAGCAGTACTTC. It yields the protein CSASSRGLSYEQYF.

The J gene is TRBJ2-2, the V gene TRBV27; TRBD2 is a possible D gene (6 bases). The CDR3 runs 16 residues. The germline V gene encodes CDR1 MNHEY and CDR2 SMNVEV (reference sequence). Deletions cut 6 bases from V and 6 bases from J, with 20 bases between. The CDR3 reads CASRDPGLPQPGELFF. CDR3 bases: TGTGCCAGCAGAGATCCGGGACTCCCTCAGCCCGGGGAGCTGTTTTTT.

The V gene is TRBV20-1, the J gene TRBJ2-1; 11 positions match TRBD2. The CDR3 is made up of 15 amino acids. After removal of 0 bases from V and 8 bases from J, the junction contained 6 bases not matched to a gene. Per the germline V gene, CDR1 is DFQATT and CDR2 is SNEGSKA (reference sequence). This CDR3 is CSARDKASGRYEQFF. The CDR3 DNA reads TGCAGTGCTAGAGATAAGGCTAGCGGGAGGTATGAGCAGTTCTTC.

The gene calls are TRBV24-1 and TRBJ2-3; TRBD1 agrees at 10 bases. Trimming took 4 bases from V and 0 from J; bases not matched to a gene: 3. This CDR3 contains 16 residues. In germline, CDR1 is KGHDR, CDR2 SFDVKD. In DNA, the CDR3 is TGTGCCACCAGTGACCCGGGACAGGGGAGCACAGATACGCAGTATTTT. Protein sequence: CATSDPGQGSTDTQYF.

The J gene is TRBJ2-2, the V gene TRBV12-3 or TRBV12-4, with no clear D. The ends were cut back, 3 bases at V and 3 bases at J, with 23 bases in the middle. This CDR3 has 19 amino acids. CDR3 region: CASSFAFRARIRHTGELFF. The DNA of the CDR3 is TGTGCCAGCAGTTTCGCATTTCGGGCCCGGATACGGCACACCGGGGAGCTGTTTTTT.